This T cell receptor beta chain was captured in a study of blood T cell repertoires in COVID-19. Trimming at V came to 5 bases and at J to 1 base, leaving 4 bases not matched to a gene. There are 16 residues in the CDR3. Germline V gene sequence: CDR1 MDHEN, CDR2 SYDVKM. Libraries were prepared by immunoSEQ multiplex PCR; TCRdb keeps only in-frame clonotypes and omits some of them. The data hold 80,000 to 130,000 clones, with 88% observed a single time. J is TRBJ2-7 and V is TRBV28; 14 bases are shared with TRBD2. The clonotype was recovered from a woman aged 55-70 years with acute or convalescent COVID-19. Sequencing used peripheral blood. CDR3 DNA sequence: TGTGCCAGCAGTCACGGACTAGCGGGAGGATCCTACGAGCAGTACTTC. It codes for CASSHGLAGGSYEQYF.